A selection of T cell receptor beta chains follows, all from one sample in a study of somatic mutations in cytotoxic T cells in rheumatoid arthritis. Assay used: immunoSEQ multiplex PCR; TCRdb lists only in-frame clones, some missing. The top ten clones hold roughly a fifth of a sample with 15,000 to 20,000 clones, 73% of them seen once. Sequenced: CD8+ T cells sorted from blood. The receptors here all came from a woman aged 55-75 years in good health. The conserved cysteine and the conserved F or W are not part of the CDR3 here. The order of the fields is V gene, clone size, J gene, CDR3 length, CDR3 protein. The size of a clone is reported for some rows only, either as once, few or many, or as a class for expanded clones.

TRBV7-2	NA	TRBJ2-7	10	ASSGAGNEQY
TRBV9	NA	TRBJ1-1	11	ASSRGGYTEAF
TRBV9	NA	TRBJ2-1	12	ASSGGLGDNEQF
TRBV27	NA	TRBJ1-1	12	ASSFVGLNTEAF
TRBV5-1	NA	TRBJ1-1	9	ASSAGFEAF
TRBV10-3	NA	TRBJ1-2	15	AISDTGTGGLNYGYT
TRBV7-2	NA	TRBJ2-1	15	ASSLVGRGTDYNEQF
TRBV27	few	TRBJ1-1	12	ASSLAGANTEAF
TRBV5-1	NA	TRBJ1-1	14	ASSSPEGGVNTEAF
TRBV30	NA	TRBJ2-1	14	AWITSPGLDYNEQF
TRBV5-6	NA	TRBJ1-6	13	ASSSDSSYNSPLH
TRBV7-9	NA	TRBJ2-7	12	ASSTPGPRLEQY
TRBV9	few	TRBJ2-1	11	ASSYGRNNEQF
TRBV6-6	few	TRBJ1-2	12	ASSRGGRNYGYT
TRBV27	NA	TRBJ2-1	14	ASSRMISLSYNEQF
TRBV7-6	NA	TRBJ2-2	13	AIPQGAWNTGELF
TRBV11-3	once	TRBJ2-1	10	ASSHTANEQF
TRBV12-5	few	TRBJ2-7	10	ASGLSGYEQY
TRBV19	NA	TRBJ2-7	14	ATEGPSGQGLYEQY
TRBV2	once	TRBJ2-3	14	ASRPGPSPSTDTQY
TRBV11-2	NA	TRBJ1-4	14	ASSSLGPLEYEKLF
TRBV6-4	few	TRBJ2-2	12	ASSDKGGTGELF
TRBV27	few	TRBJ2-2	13	ASSLRTSGNGELF
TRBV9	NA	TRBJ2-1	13	ASSSRLAGDNEQF
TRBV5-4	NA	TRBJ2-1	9	AIQAYNEQF
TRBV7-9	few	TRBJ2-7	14	ASSIRTGGIGYEQY
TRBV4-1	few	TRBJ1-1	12	ASSPGEGHPEAF
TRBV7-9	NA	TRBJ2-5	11	ASSPPGGETQY
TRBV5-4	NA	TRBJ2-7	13	ASSLRRERSYEQY
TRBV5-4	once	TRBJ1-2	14	ASSGTRAAGGYGYT
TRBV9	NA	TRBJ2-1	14	ASSGASGTSYNEQF
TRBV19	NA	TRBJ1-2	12	ASIPSATAYGYT
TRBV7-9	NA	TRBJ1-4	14	ASSLGGGGADEKLF
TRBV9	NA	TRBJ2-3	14	ASSMTSGGATDTQY
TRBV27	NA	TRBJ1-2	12	ASSLSGQYYGYT
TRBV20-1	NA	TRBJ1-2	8	SASFYGYT
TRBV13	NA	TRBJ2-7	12	ASSRREASYEQY
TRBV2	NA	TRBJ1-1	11	ASSEAAGGEAF
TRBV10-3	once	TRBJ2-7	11	AISGGRRYEQY
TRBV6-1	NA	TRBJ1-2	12	ATLRGDRVNGYT
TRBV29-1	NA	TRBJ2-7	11	SVEQGKSYEQY
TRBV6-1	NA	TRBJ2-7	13	ASSEESSGSYEQY
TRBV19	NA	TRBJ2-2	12	ASRPQGAGGELF
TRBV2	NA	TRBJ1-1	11	ASSESTGGEAF
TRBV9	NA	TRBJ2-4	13	ASSPSGRGVDIQY
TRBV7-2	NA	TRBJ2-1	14	ASSWGLGPSYNEQF
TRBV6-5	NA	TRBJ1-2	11	ACAPGPNYGYT
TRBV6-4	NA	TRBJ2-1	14	ASSDTAGASYNEQF
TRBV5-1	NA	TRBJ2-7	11	ASSQKGTYEQY
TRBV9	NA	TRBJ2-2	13	ASSPTGGYTGELF
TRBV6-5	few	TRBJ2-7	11	ASRMDRAGEQY
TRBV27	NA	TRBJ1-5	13	ASRRSAVGNQPQH
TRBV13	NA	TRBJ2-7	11	ASSSITGDEQY
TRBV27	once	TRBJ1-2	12	ASSGTGGRFGYT
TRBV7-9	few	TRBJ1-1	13	ASSPPPHRNTEAF
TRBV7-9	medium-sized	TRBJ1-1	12	ASSLNGANTEAF
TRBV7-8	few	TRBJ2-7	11	ASSPEVSYEQY
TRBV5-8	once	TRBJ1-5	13	ASSWGTDSNQPQH
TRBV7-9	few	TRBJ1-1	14	ASSSPGGAMNTEAF
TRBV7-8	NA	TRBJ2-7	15	ASSGHVVTSGSYEQY